Presented here are 30 T cell receptor beta chains from one specimen sequenced in a study of tumor-infiltrating lymphocytes in localized non-small cell lung cancer. Method: immunoSEQ multiplex PCR; TCRdb's copy keeps in-frame clones and lacks some. The sample contains 8,500 to 9,500 clones, over 70% of which appear only once. The source material was uninvolved lung tissue not adjacent to the tumor. Receptors originate from a human donor with non-small cell lung cancer.

The V call is TRBV9, the J call TRBJ2-3, with 9 bases identical to TRBD2. The CDR3 is made up of 17 amino acids. The V gene end was trimmed by 0 bases and the J gene end by 2 bases; junction bases not matched to a gene: 7. Germline V CDR1 and CDR2: SGDLS, YYNGEE. This CDR3 is CASSVGAGGSVTDTQYF. The CDR3, as DNA: TGTGCCAGCAGCGTAGGCGCGGGAGGGTCGGTCACAGATACGCAGTATTTT.

This rearrangement joins TRBV9 to TRBJ2-2; TRBD2 matches at 10 bases. Trimming at V came to 0 bases and at J to 6 bases, leaving 5 bases not matched to a gene. The CDR3 is made up of 16 amino acids. Germline V lookup: CDR1 SGDLS, CDR2 YYNGEE. CDR3 residues: CASSVAASGSSGELFF. The CDR3 DNA is TGTGCCAGCAGCGTAGCCGCTAGCGGGAGCTCCGGGGAGCTGTTTTTT.

The V and J genes are TRBV5-6 and TRBJ2-3, with TRBD2 matching over 7 bases. Germline assignment: CDR1 SGHDT and CDR2 YYEEEE. The CDR3 covers 15 residues. Germline trimming cut 3 bases from V and 2 bases from J; bases unmatched to any gene: 6. The CDR3 DNA follows: TGTGCCAGCAGCTCGCGGGGGACCTTCACAGATACGCAGTATTTT. Amino acids: CASSSRGTFTDTQYF.

The chain couples TRBV5-4 to TRBJ2-2; D call uncertain. The CDR3 spans 14 residues. V dropped 6 bases and J dropped 6 bases, with 15 bases sitting between them. Germline loops: CDR1 SGHNT, CDR2 YYREEE (reference sequence). CDR3: CASTTRRKPGELFF. Written as DNA, the CDR3 is TGTGCCAGCACCACCCGGCGTAAACCCGGGGAGCTGTTTTTT.

This chain connects TRBV9 to TRBJ2-7; D possibly matches TRBD1 or TRBD2 (5 bases each). Germline loops: CDR1 SGDLS, CDR2 YYNGEE. V was trimmed by 3 bases and J by 5 bases, leaving 12 bases between them. CDR3 length: 13 amino acids. CDR3 coding DNA: TGTGCCAGCAGCGGGGCAGGGACCAACGAGCAGTACTTC. Protein product: CASSGAGTNEQYF.

Worth noting for this clone: Distinct nucleotide sequences in the sample also encode this CDR3. The chain is built from TRBV19 and TRBJ1-1, with 9 bases matching TRBD1. Germline lookup yields CDR1 LNHDA and CDR2 SQIVND (reference sequence). Unmatched junction bases numbered 6, after V lost 5 bases and J lost 5 bases. The CDR3 length is 14 residues. The CDR3: CASSPGQGWTEAFF. CDR3 DNA: TGTGCCAGTAGTCCGGGACAGGGATGGACTGAAGCTTTCTTT.

J is TRBJ2-3 and V is TRBV7-6; D unclear. This CDR3 spans 16 amino acids. The V and J ends lost 1 base and 1 base respectively, with 12 bases between them. Germline V gene sequence: CDR1 SGHVS, CDR2 FNYEAQ. The chain's CDR3 is CASSLVTSSGTDTQYF. In DNA, the CDR3 is TGTGCCAGCAGCTTAGTAACTTCCTCGGGCACAGATACGCAGTATTTT.

This chain joins TRBV9 and TRBJ2-5; a possible D gene is TRBD2 (5 bases). The CDR3 loop spans 14 amino acids. CDR1 is SGDLS and CDR2 is YYNGEE in the germline V gene. Between the trimmed V and J ends, which lost 0 bases and 5 bases, there was a span of 11 bases. Written as DNA, the CDR3 is TGTGCCAGCAGCGTAGCCGAGGGCAGTGAGACCCAGTACTTC. Its protein product is CASSVAEGSETQYF.

In regard to this clone: This specimen includes other DNA sequences encoding the same CDR3. The chain couples TRBV4-3 to TRBJ2-5, with D possibly matching TRBD2 (7 bases). V was cut by 1 base and J by 5 bases, with 14 bases left in between. Germline values: CDR1 LGHNA, CDR2 YSLEER. The CDR3 totals 15 residues. CDR3 in DNA: TGCGCCAGCAGCCAAGGAGGGGGGGCTGGCGAGACCCAGTACTTC. Its protein product is CASSQGGGAGETQYF.

There are a few counts of this clone. This sequence joins TRBV4-3 and TRBJ1-6; 9 bases agree with TRBD1. Germline trimming cut 1 base from V and 10 bases from J; bases unmatched to any gene: 2. The CDR3 is 14 amino acids. Germline CDR1 reads LGHNA; CDR2 reads YSLEER. The CDR3 here is CASSQGTGVSPLHF. CDR3 DNA: TGCGCCAGCAGCCAAGGGACAGGGGTGTCACCCCTCCACTTT.

This clone was seen only a few times. The rearrangement links TRBV6-5 to TRBJ1-3; D not resolved. Trimming stripped 0 bases from V and 0 bases from J, with 6 bases between. Germline V gene sequence: CDR1 MNHEY, CDR2 SVGAGI. The CDR3 loop spans 15 amino acids. This chain's CDR3 is CASSYSQDSGNTIYF. The CDR3 bases are TGTGCCAGCAGTTACTCGCAAGACTCTGGAAACACCATATATTTT.

V gene TRBV27 combines with J gene TRBJ2-1, with TRBD2 identical over 10 bases. Germline trimming cut 3 bases from V and 8 bases from J; bases unmatched to any gene: 7. This CDR3 is built from 15 residues. Germline values: CDR1 MNHEY, CDR2 SMNVEV (reference sequence). CDR3 DNA: TGTGCCAGCAGTTTCTATAGCGGGAGGAAGGATGAGCAGTTCTTC. Translated: CASSFYSGRKDEQFF.

The gene calls are TRBV7-9 and TRBJ2-7; weak D call: TRBD1 (6 bases). Germline-derived CDR1 and CDR2 are SEHNR and FQNEAQ (reference sequence). The V gene lost 4 bases and the J gene lost 7 bases, with 26 bases spanning the gap. This CDR3 contains 17 residues. CDR3 residues: CASSSKMGGGPIGEQYF. The CDR3 nucleotides read TGTGCCAGCAGCTCGAAAATGGGTGGGGGCCCCATTGGGGAGCAGTACTTC.

This clone is a singleton in its sample. The chain recombines TRBV28 with TRBJ2-5; possibly TRBD1 for D (5 bases). Germline values: CDR1 MDHEN, CDR2 SYDVKM. There are 14 residues in the CDR3. V was clipped by 4 bases and J by 3 bases, with 12 bases between them. CDR3 in DNA: TGTGCCAGCAGTTCGGTGGCAGGGAAAGAGACCCAGTACTTC. This encodes CASSSVAGKETQYF.

The chain uses TRBV7-2 and TRBJ2-7; 8 nucleotides align to TRBD2. Germline V CDR1 and CDR2: SGHTA, FQGNSA. Trimming took 5 bases from V and 1 from J; bases not matched to a gene: 10. The CDR3 consists of 16 residues. In DNA form, the CDR3 reads TGTGCCAGCAGCCGGACTTTAGCGGGATCTTCCTACGAGCAGTACTTC. Protein sequence: CASSRTLAGSSYEQYF.

This chain uses TRBV10-3 with TRBJ1-3, with D possibly matching TRBD1 (6 bases). CDR3 length: 16 amino acids. CDR1 and CDR2 from the germline V gene are ENHRY and SYGVKD. The ends were cut back, 6 bases at V and 0 bases at J, with 15 bases in the middle. This chain's CDR3 is CAIRGDTHNSGNTIYF. In DNA form, the CDR3 reads TGTGCCATCAGAGGGGACACTCACAACTCTGGAAACACCATATATTTT.

This clone was found a few times. The chain is built from TRBV6-6 and TRBJ2-5; maybe TRBD1 (5 bases). Germline CDR1 and CDR2: MNHNY and SVGAGI (reference sequence). CDR3 length: 13 residues. The V end lost 7 bases, the J end lost 1 base, and 10 bases lay between the germline ends. The CDR3 DNA sequence: TGTGCCAGCACCCCGACAGCCCAAGAGACCCAGTACTTC. Translated, it gives CASTPTAQETQYF.

V usage is TRBV11-2 and J usage is TRBJ1-5; perhaps TRBD1 as D (6 bases). The ends were cut back, 5 bases at V and 0 bases at J, with 17 bases in the middle. Germline V gene sequence: CDR1 SGHAT, CDR2 FQNNGV. The CDR3 totals 17 residues. CDR3 sequence (DNA): TGTGCCAGCAGCGCGGATACATCGGGACATAGCAATCAGCCCCAGCATTTT. This sequence encodes CASSADTSGHSNQPQHF.

This chain joins TRBV7-9 and TRBJ2-1, with 10 bases aligning to TRBD2. The V segment lost 1 base and the J segment 8 bases; nucleotides outside the gene matches: 8. Germline-derived CDR1 and CDR2 are SEHNR and FQNEAQ (reference sequence). CDR3 size: 16 residues. The CDR3 region has the DNA TGTGCCAGCAGCTTAGGGCTAGCGGGAGTAACAGATGAGCAGTTCTTC. Protein sequence: CASSLGLAGVTDEQFF. Variable domain in full (rest from reference TRBV7-9 and TRBJ2-1): DTGVSQNPRHKITKRGQNVTFRCDPISEHNRLYWYRQTLGQGPEFLTYFQNEAQLEKSRLLSDRFSAERPKGSFSTLEIQRTEQGDSAMYLCASSLGLAGVTDEQFFGPGTRLTVL.

The chain recombines TRBV30 with TRBJ2-7; 9 bases line up with TRBD1. The CDR3 contains 13 residues. The J segment lost 6 bases and the V segment lost 7 bases, leaving 10 bases of the junction unmatched. CDR1 and CDR2 (germline): GTSNPN, SVGIG (reference sequence). The CDR3 DNA reads TGTGCCTCCCGAGGGACAGGGAAGGGCGAGCAGTACTTC. Translation gives CASRGTGKGEQYF.

The V call is TRBV4-2, the J call TRBJ2-3, with 7 positions matching TRBD2. This CDR3 has 16 amino acids. V was clipped by 0 bases and J by 0 bases; unmatched bases: 3. Germline V gene lookup returns CDR1 LGHNA and CDR2 YNFKEQ. The CDR3 region has the DNA TGTGCCAGCAGCCAAGACCGGGACTACAGCACAGATACGCAGTATTTT. Its protein is CASSQDRDYSTDTQYF.

V is TRBV29-1 and J is TRBJ2-1, with TRBD1 identical over 7 bases. V was pared by 1 base and J by 4 bases, with 7 bases of the junction left unmatched. The germline CDR1 and CDR2 sequences are SQVTM and ANQGSEA. The CDR3 contains 15 residues. In nucleotides, the CDR3 is TGCAGCGTTGAAGGACCGGGACAGAAATACAATGAGCAGTTCTTC. Protein product: CSVEGPGQKYNEQFF.

The chain couples TRBV7-2 to TRBJ2-7; a possible D gene is TRBD1 (7 bases). The CDR3 runs to 14 residues. Germline values: CDR1 SGHTA, CDR2 FQGNSA. The V end lost 4 bases, the J end lost 3 bases, and 13 bases lay between the germline ends. As DNA, the CDR3 is TGTGCCAGCAGCTCAGGAGGGGGCTACTACGAGCAGTACTTC. This sequence encodes CASSSGGGYYEQYF.

This clone rates as medium-sized (0.01 to 0.1%). This chain links TRBV11-1 with TRBJ2-7; the match to TRBD1 covers 8 bases. Germline lookup yields CDR1 SGHAT and CDR2 FQDESV (reference sequence). Germline trimming cut 5 bases from V and 6 bases from J; bases unmatched to any gene: 9. The CDR3 is made up of 14 amino acids. The CDR3 DNA is TGTGCCAGCAGCGTATCAGGGGGCGCGGGCGAGCAGTACTTC. It specifies CASSVSGGAGEQYF.

This clone turned up a few times. The rearrangement links TRBV28 to TRBJ1-2; TRBD1 agrees at 8 bases. The V and J ends lost 5 bases and 2 bases, in that order; junction bases with no gene match: 10. Germline CDR1 reads MDHEN; CDR2 reads SYDVKM. The CDR3 extends over 16 amino acids. CDR3 amino acids: CASSPLDRGFNYGYTF. As DNA, the CDR3 is TGTGCCAGCAGTCCACTCGACAGGGGCTTCAACTATGGCTACACCTTC.

The chain carries TRBV5-1 and TRBJ2-7, with 8 bases that match TRBD2. This CDR3 comprises 15 residues. The V gene end was trimmed by 5 bases and the J gene end by 0 bases; junction bases not matched to a gene: 7. Germline assignment: CDR1 SGHRS and CDR2 YFSETQ. The CDR3 nucleotides read TGCGCCAGCAGTTCTTCTAGCGGGTACTCCTACGAGCAGTACTTC. It is translated as CASSSSSGYSYEQYF.

The chain employs TRBV25-1 and TRBJ2-7, with 7 nucleotides matching TRBD2. CDR1 and CDR2 from the germline V gene are MGHDK and SYGVNS. The ends lost 8 bases at V and 2 bases at J; junction bases unmatched: 9. This CDR3 contains 14 residues. The CDR3 sequence: CASGTGLPTYEQYF. The CDR3 DNA sequence: TGTGCCAGCGGAACGGGACTACCGACCTACGAGCAGTACTTC.

J is TRBJ2-1 and V is TRBV29-1; no reliable D call. This CDR3 has 10 residues. Germline CDR1 reads SQVTM; CDR2 reads ANQGSEA. Trimming cost V 7 bases and J 9 bases, with 10 bases left between them. CDR3 sequence reads: CSGLESEQFF. The CDR3 DNA reads as TGCAGCGGATTAGAGTCTGAGCAGTTCTTC.

This chain uses TRBV7-2 with TRBJ1-2; D unresolved. V lost 4 bases to trimming and J lost 3 bases, with 15 bases between them. The CDR3 covers 15 residues. From germline, CDR1 is SGHTA and CDR2 FQGNSA. The CDR3 reads CASSSRGLSDYGYTF. The DNA of the CDR3 is TGTGCCAGCAGCTCTAGAGGATTATCCGACTATGGCTACACCTTC.

This clone was seen more than once but under ten times. The rearrangement joins TRBV7-2 to TRBJ2-7; D not resolved. V gave up 5 bases and J gave up 4 bases, with 12 bases separating them. CDR1 and CDR2 (germline): SGHTA, FQGNSA. The CDR3 consists of 13 residues. This CDR3 is CASSRGHIYEQYF. The CDR3 nucleotides are TGTGCCAGCAGCCGAGGTCACATTTACGAGCAGTACTTC.